Each of the 7 T cell receptor beta chains below was sequenced from the same sample in a study of cytomegalovirus exposure and HLA in healthy donors. PCR involved 60 Vbeta and 13 Jbeta primers. Here immunoSEQ multiplex PCR was the method, and the copy in TCRdb shows in-frame clones only, minus some. The data show approximately 190,000 clones, more than 65% seen once. Input material: PBMCs. These receptors were collected from a man aged 45-65 years in good health and CMV-seronegative.

This chain joins TRBV11-1 and TRBJ2-5; maybe TRBD1 (6 bases). Germline V CDR1 and CDR2: SGHAT, FQDESV (reference sequence). V lost 5 bases to trimming and J lost 5 bases, with 18 bases between them. The CDR3 consists of 15 residues. The DNA for the CDR3 is TGTGCCAGCAGCGTCGCGAAGGGGGTGTTGGAGACCCAGTACTTC. This codes for CASSVAKGVLETQYF. The whole variable domain, remainder taken from reference TRBV11-1 and TRBJ2-5, is EAEVAQSPRYKITEKSQAVAFWCDPISGHATLYWYRQILGQGPELLVQFQDESVVDDSQLPKDRFSAERLKGVDSTLKIQPAELGDSAMYLCASSVAKGVLETQYFGPGTRLLVL.

The chain links TRBV7-6 to TRBJ1-3; D is uncertain. CDR1 and CDR2 (germline): SGHVS, FNYEAQ. The CDR3 has 16 amino acids. Trimming took 5 bases from V and 0 from J, leaving 14 bases between them. This chain's CDR3 is CASSLQTQLSGNTIYF. The CDR3 nucleotides are TGTGCCAGCAGCCTACAGACACAACTCTCTGGAAACACCATATATTTT.

Only a few counts were recorded for this clone. The chain is built from TRBV7-2 and TRBJ1-2; the D gene is possibly TRBD1 (6 bases). The CDR3 contains 13 residues. Trimming left V 5 bases short and J 8 bases short, with 15 bases between. Germline V gene lookup returns CDR1 SGHTA and CDR2 FQGNSA. In DNA, the CDR3 is TGTGCCAGCAGCCCATTGACAGGTCAGGGCTACACCTTC. Its translation: CASSPLTGQGYTF.

The V and J genes are TRBV4-3 and TRBJ2-1; 11 nucleotides match TRBD2. With V trimmed by 0 bases and J by 4 bases, 8 bases remained unmatched. The germline V gene has CDR1 LGHNA and CDR2 YSLEER. The CDR3 extends over 18 amino acids. The DNA for the CDR3 is TGCGCCAGCAGCCAAGATCCGGAGGGACTAGCGGAATACAATGAGCAGTTCTTC. Its translation is CASSQDPEGLAEYNEQFF.

As for this clone: One end of the junction varies from germline; a read error may be responsible. The chain joins TRBV7-2 to TRBJ1-4; perhaps TRBD1 as D (6 bases). The germline gives CDR1 SGHTA, CDR2 FQGNSA. CDR3 length: 14 residues. CDR3 protein: CASSLQGLGEKLSF. CDR3 nucleotide sequence: TGTGCCAGCAGCCTACAGGGCTTGGGGGAAAAACTGTCTTTT.

The CDR3 here is CASTEGGRDQPQHF. CDR3 bases: TGTGCCAGCACGGAGGGAGGCAGGGATCAGCCCCAGCATTTT. J is TRBJ1-5 and V is TRBV2; D perhaps matches TRBD1 (5 bases). The germline V gene has CDR1 SNHLY and CDR2 FYNNEI. V lost 7 bases, J lost 5 bases, and 15 bases lay in between. This CDR3 has 14 residues.

The chain recombines TRBV30 with TRBJ1-1, with D possibly being TRBD1 (6 bases). This CDR3 spans 15 amino acids. The germline V gene encodes CDR1 GTSNPN and CDR2 SVGIG (reference sequence). V was trimmed by 4 bases and J by 4 bases, leaving 19 bases between them. The CDR3 coding sequence is TGTGCCTGGAAATTTGGGACATCCTTGGCCACTGAAGCTTTCTTT. It specifies CAWKFGTSLATEAFF. The variable domain in full, completed from reference TRBV30 and TRBJ1-1, reads SQTIHQWPATLVQPVGSPLSLECTVEGTSNPNLYWYRQAAGRGLQLLFYSVGIGQISSEVPQNLSASRPQDRQFILSSKKLLLSDSGFYLCAWKFGTSLATEAFFGQGTRLTVV.